A single sample gave rise to the 26 T cell receptor beta chains below, sequenced in a study of T cells expressing NK-cell markers. Reanalyzing the 5' RACE reads, TCRdb keeps one entry per CDR3 protein, without DNA. This sample's table reports roughly 110,000 distinct CDR3 sequences. The source material was blood T cells: a sorted CD56 or NKG2C T cell subset, CD4+ or CD8+ T cells, or bulk PBMC T cells (not recorded which). The receptor source for this set is a woman between 18 and 75 years old in good health.

The gene calls are TRBV23-1 and TRBJ2-3; TCRdb gives TRBD2 as the D gene, but with no DNA this cannot be confirmed. TRBV23-1 is labeled an ORF, and its function is uncertain. This CDR3 comprises 15 residues. CDR3 residues: CASSAPAGGWYTQYF.

The chain recombines TRBV28 with TRBJ2-7; TCRdb's D gene call, TRBD1, goes unchecked for lack of DNA. The germline V gene has CDR1 MDHEN and CDR2 SYDVKM. The CDR3 runs 17 residues. CDR3 loop: CASSFGWDRGTGYEQYF.

The chain recombines TRBV9 with TRBJ2-1; the D call of TRBD2 rests on TCRdb alone, since no DNA is present to check it. The germline V gene has CDR1 SGDLS and CDR2 YYNGEE. The CDR3 runs to 15 residues. The CDR3 region is CASSNGGVPYNEQFF. Using reference TRBV9 and TRBJ2-1 for the parts outside the CDR3, the full variable domain is DSGVTQTPKHLITATGQRVTLRCSPRSGDLSVYWYQQSLDQGLQFLIQYYNGEERAKGNILERFSAQQFPDLHSELNLSSLELGDSALYFCASSNGGVPYNEQFFGPGTRLTVL.

V and J are TRBV14 and TRBJ2-7. The CDR3 runs to 12 residues. Looked up from germline, CDR1 is SGHDN and CDR2 is FVKESK. This CDR3 is CASSQGSYEQYF.

The chain links TRBV7-2 to TRBJ2-1. The germline V gene encodes CDR1 SGHTA and CDR2 FQGNSA. This CDR3 has 13 residues. The CDR3 here is CASNTQEVGEQFF.

The chain joins TRBV7-9 to TRBJ1-3; without DNA, the TCRdb call of TRBD1 cannot be checked. Germline V lookup: CDR1 SEHNR, CDR2 FQNEAQ (reference sequence). This CDR3 contains 16 residues. The CDR3 reads CASSDQQGSSGNTIYF. Filled out from reference TRBV7-9 and TRBJ1-3, the complete variable domain reads DTGVSQNPRHKITKRGQNVTFRCDPISEHNRLYWYRQTLGQGPEFLTYFQNEAQLEKSRLLSDRFSAERPKGSFSTLEIQRTEQGDSAMYLCASSDQQGSSGNTIYFGEGSWLTVV.

This rearrangement joins TRBV9 to TRBJ2-7; TCRdb names TRBD2, which stays unverified in the absence of DNA. This CDR3 comprises 15 residues. Germline assignment: CDR1 SGDLS and CDR2 YYNGEE. The CDR3 reads CASSVASGRPHEQYF.

The V and J genes are TRBV7-9 and TRBJ2-7. There are 13 residues in the CDR3. Germline V CDR1 and CDR2: SEHNR, FQNEAQ (reference sequence). The chain's CDR3 is CASSRTASYEQYF.

This sequence joins TRBV4-3 and TRBJ1-1. Germline CDR1 LGHNA, CDR2 YSLEER. The CDR3 has 17 amino acids. CDR3 sequence reads: CASSLVPPDSGYTEAFF.

The chain employs TRBV12-3 or TRBV12-4 and TRBJ1-1. This CDR3 contains 13 residues. CDR3 sequence reads: CASRQMGNTEAFF.

The chain uses TRBV7-9 and TRBJ2-5; TCRdb's D gene call, TRBD1, goes unchecked for lack of DNA. The CDR3 has 14 residues. In germline, CDR1 is SEHNR, CDR2 FQNEAQ (reference sequence). CDR3 protein: CASSLRTGGETQYF.

The V call is TRBV5-1, the J call TRBJ1-1; no DNA is available, so the TRBD1 call from TCRdb remains unchecked. From germline, CDR1 is SGHRS and CDR2 YFSETQ. The CDR3 spans 12 residues. The CDR3: CASSLGGHPAFF.

The CDR3 sequence: CSALGLAGTDTQYF. The chain links TRBV29-1 to TRBJ2-3; checking the TCRdb D call of TRBD2 is not possible without DNA. The germline V gene encodes CDR1 SQVTM and CDR2 ANQGSEA. CDR3 length: 14 residues.

The chain couples TRBV9 to TRBJ1-1. The length of the CDR3 is 13 residues. Per germline, CDR1 SGDLS and CDR2 YYNGEE. The CDR3 reads CASSGTSNTEAFF.

The genes are TRBV7-9 and TRBJ1-2; TCRdb lists TRBD1, though no DNA is available to test this call. Germline V gene sequence: CDR1 SEHNR, CDR2 FQNEAQ (reference sequence). CDR3 size: 15 residues. CDR3 loop: CASSRGKKGAWGYTF.

CDR3 residues: CASSDDPRGGLPGELFF. The gene calls are TRBV9 and TRBJ2-2; TCRdb indicates TRBD1, and absent DNA this call remains unverified. Germline V CDR1 and CDR2: SGDLS, YYNGEE. This CDR3 is built from 17 residues. The full variable domain, rest sourced from reference TRBV9 and TRBJ2-2, is DSGVTQTPKHLITATGQRVTLRCSPRSGDLSVYWYQQSLDQGLQFLIQYYNGEERAKGNILERFSAQQFPDLHSELNLSSLELGDSALYFCASSDDPRGGLPGELFFGEGSRLTVL.

The chain is built from TRBV12-3 or TRBV12-4 and TRBJ2-7; the D gene TCRdb calls, TRBD1, cannot be checked with no DNA. The CDR3 runs to 13 residues. The CDR3 loop is CASSDREFYEQYF.

This sequence joins TRBV27 and TRBJ2-5; as DNA is missing, the TRBD2 call by TCRdb cannot be tested. CDR3 length equals 15 residues. From germline, CDR1 is MNHEY and CDR2 SMNVEV (reference sequence). This CDR3 reads CASSTGLAGVETQYF.

The genes are TRBV10-3 and TRBJ2-2; as DNA is missing, the TRBD1 call by TCRdb cannot be tested. This CDR3 region has 18 residues. Germline V CDR1 and CDR2: ENHRY, SYGVKD. The chain's CDR3 is CAISENRDRGRVTGELFF.

This chain connects TRBV4-3 to TRBJ2-2; there is no DNA to check the TCRdb D call of TRBD1. This CDR3 has 16 amino acids. Germline V gene sequence: CDR1 LGHNA, CDR2 YSLEER. CDR3 amino acids: CASSHSEGLSTGELFF.

This chain connects TRBV20-1 to TRBJ2-7; the TRBD2 assignment by TCRdb is unverifiable without DNA. The CDR3 covers 16 residues. Germline V gene data show CDR1 as DFQATT and CDR2 as SNEGSKA (reference sequence). CDR3 amino acids: CSASDVAGSGVREQYF.

The genes are TRBV6-1 and TRBJ1-2; the D call of TRBD1 rests on TCRdb alone, since no DNA is present to check it. Germline V gene sequence: CDR1 MNHNS, CDR2 SASEGT. This CDR3 spans 14 amino acids. The CDR3 spells CASSAGTGGYGYTF.

The V and J genes are TRBV29-1 and TRBJ2-1; the D call from TCRdb, TRBD2, cannot be confirmed without DNA. The CDR3 sequence is 13 residues long. Germline V gene lookup returns CDR1 SQVTM and CDR2 ANQGSEA. This CDR3 reads CSVEGRVGNEQFF.

This chain connects TRBV18 to TRBJ1-5; the D call from TCRdb, TRBD1, cannot be confirmed without DNA. The CDR3 sequence is 13 residues long. CDR1 is KGHSH and CDR2 is LQKENI in the germline V gene. The CDR3: CASSPTGGQPQHF.

V and J are TRBV10-3 and TRBJ1-1; TCRdb outputs TRBD1, but without DNA this stays unchecked. There are 13 residues in the CDR3. Germline V lookup: CDR1 ENHRY, CDR2 SYGVKD. Here the CDR3 reads CAISEGTGGEASF.

The chain couples TRBV6-2 or TRBV6-3 to TRBJ2-2. Germline CDR1 MNHEY, CDR2 SVGEGT. The CDR3 totals 13 residues. CDR3 residues: CASSFSDTGELFF.